Below are 19 T cell receptor beta chains sequenced from a single sample in a study of T-cell memory formation after mild COVID-19. TCRdb reprocessed the 5' RACE reads via MiXCR and lists one record per CDR3 protein. The sample lists hundreds of thousands of distinct CDR3 sequences; about 20% were seen once. Material: PBMCs or a T cell subset sorted from them (not recorded which). Source of these receptors: an adult woman who had mild COVID-19 (a few samples of this study predate the infection). Cell type and time point are not known.

The gene calls are TRBV7-6 and TRBJ2-1, with 10 positions matching TRBD2. Germline CDR1 reads SGHVS; CDR2 reads FNYEAQ. The V and J ends lost 5 bases and 1 base, in that order; junction bases with no gene match: 8. The CDR3 is 17 amino acids. In DNA, the CDR3 is TGTGCCAGCAGCCCTTGGACTAGCGGCGAATCCTACAATGAGCAGTTCTTC. Protein product: CASSPWTSGESYNEQFF.

There are a few counts of this clonotype. The V call is TRBV12-3 or TRBV12-4, the J call TRBJ2-1; 14 bases align to TRBD2. The CDR3 sequence is 15 residues long. After removal of 7 bases from V and 8 bases from J, the junction contained 7 bases not matched to a gene. CDR3 DNA: TGTGCCAGCACCTTGGGACTAGCGGGAGTTGATGAGCAGTTCTTC. This translates into CASTLGLAGVDEQFF.

This clonotype has more than one count but fewer than ten. This chain links TRBV11-1 with TRBJ1-1; D is ambiguous. This CDR3 has 14 amino acids. The V and J ends lost 5 bases and 1 base respectively, with 11 bases between them. Per the germline V gene, CDR1 is SGHAT and CDR2 is FQDESV (reference sequence). The CDR3 protein is CASSVRPGNTEAFF. CDR3 DNA sequence: TGTGCCAGCAGCGTCCGTCCGGGGAACACTGAAGCTTTCTTT. The full variable domain, its missing parts supplied by reference TRBV11-1 and TRBJ1-1, is EAEVAQSPRYKITEKSQAVAFWCDPISGHATLYWYRQILGQGPELLVQFQDESVVDDSQLPKDRFSAERLKGVDSTLKIQPAELGDSAMYLCASSVRPGNTEAFFGQGTRLTVV.

A few counts support this clonotype. This chain connects TRBV6-1 to TRBJ2-5; a possible D gene is TRBD1 (5 bases). Germline lookup yields CDR1 MNHNS and CDR2 SASEGT. The V and J ends lost 1 base and 4 bases respectively, with 10 bases between them. The CDR3 covers 14 residues. The CDR3 protein is CASSEGRVRETQYF. CDR3 sequence (DNA): TGTGCCAGCAGTGAAGGCAGGGTGAGAGAGACCCAGTACTTC.

The chain employs TRBV6-6 and TRBJ2-6; D remains ambiguous. The CDR3 loop spans 14 amino acids. Germline lookup yields CDR1 MNHNY and CDR2 SVGAGI (reference sequence). Trimming shortened V by 8 bases and J by 0 bases, and 8 bases separated the two germline ends. CDR3 loop: CASHLSSGANVLTF. In DNA form, the CDR3 reads TGTGCCAGCCATCTATCCTCTGGGGCCAACGTCCTGACTTTC.

This chain links TRBV3-1 with TRBJ1-1, with 9 positions matching TRBD1. With V trimmed by 0 bases and J by 1 base, 6 bases remained unmatched. The CDR3 sequence is 17 residues long. Per germline, CDR1 LGHDT and CDR2 YNNKEL (reference sequence). The DNA for the CDR3 is TGTGCCAGCAGCCAAGATTGGACAGGGGCCCCGAACACTGAAGCTTTCTTT. Amino acids: CASSQDWTGAPNTEAFF.

This clonotype turned up a few times. The chain joins TRBV12-3 or TRBV12-4 to TRBJ2-7, with 13 nucleotides matching TRBD2. The CDR3 extends over 15 amino acids. The trim removed 5 bases at V and 6 bases at J, leaving 7 bases unmatched. The CDR3 DNA sequence: TGTGCCAGCAGTACACCGGGACTAGCGGGATCCGAGCAGTACTTC. Protein: CASSTPGLAGSEQYF.

This clonotype was counted only a few times. CDR3 protein: CASSLAGIGNTEAFF. DNA for the CDR3: TGTGCCAGCAGCTTAGCTGGGATCGGGAACACTGAAGCTTTCTTT. V gene TRBV7-6 combines with J gene TRBJ1-1; D is ambiguous. Trimming shortened V by 0 bases and J by 1 base, and 9 bases separated the two germline ends. Germline lookup yields CDR1 SGHVS and CDR2 FNYEAQ. The CDR3 extends over 15 amino acids.

CDR3 residues: CASGTIAGANTGELFF. CDR3 in DNA: TGTGCCAGCGGTACTATAGCGGGGGCGAACACCGGGGAGCTGTTTTTT. The gene calls are TRBV7-3 and TRBJ2-2, with 9 bases fitting TRBD2. Germline CDR1 and CDR2: SGHTA and FQGTGA. CDR3 length: 16 residues. V was pared by 8 bases and J by 0 bases, with 7 bases of the junction left unmatched.

J is TRBJ2-7 and V is TRBV5-1; D might be TRBD1 (6 bases). V was trimmed by 0 bases and J by 3 bases, leaving 10 bases between them. The germline V gene has CDR1 SGHRS and CDR2 YFSETQ. The CDR3 has 14 residues. The CDR3 protein is CASSLGGGHYEQYF. CDR3 nucleotide sequence: TGCGCCAGCAGCTTGGGAGGGGGACACTACGAGCAGTACTTC.

This clonotype was seen more than once but under ten times. The chain carries TRBV4-1 and TRBJ2-3; D is perhaps TRBD2 (5 bases). CDR1 and CDR2 (germline): MGHRA, YSYEKL. CDR3 size: 16 residues. The V and J ends lost 1 base and 3 bases respectively, with 14 bases between them. CDR3 sequence: CASSQGRPLGTDTQYF. DNA of the CDR3: TGCGCCAGCAGCCAAGGGAGGCCCCTGGGGACAGATACGCAGTATTTT.

This clonotype has just a few counts. V is TRBV4-1 and J is TRBJ2-7; TRBD2 agrees at 10 bases. CDR1 is MGHRA and CDR2 is YSYEKL in the germline V gene. Trimming removed 3 bases from V and 2 bases from J; junction bases left unmatched: 4. This CDR3 region has 15 residues. This chain's CDR3 is CASSHSGGSTYEQYF. The CDR3 DNA is TGCGCCAGCAGCCATAGCGGGGGGTCTACCTACGAGCAGTACTTC.

This clonotype was counted a few times. The chain joins TRBV4-1 to TRBJ2-3; 8 positions match TRBD1. CDR1 and CDR2 (germline): MGHRA, YSYEKL. With V trimmed by 0 bases and J by 4 bases, 12 bases remained unmatched. The CDR3 spans 18 residues. The CDR3 here is CASSQDPLGQASADTQYF. Here the CDR3 DNA reads TGCGCCAGCAGCCAAGATCCTCTGGGACAGGCCTCCGCAGATACGCAGTATTTT.

This clonotype was found a few times. This sequence joins TRBV20-1 and TRBJ2-5; D assignment may be TRBD1 or TRBD2 (6 bases each). V gave up 3 bases and J gave up 4 bases, with 15 bases separating them. The CDR3 covers 14 residues. CDR1 is DFQATT, CDR2 SNEGSKA, per germline (reference sequence). The DNA of the CDR3 is TGCAGTGCTAGTCCGGGGGCCGGAGGAGAGACCCAGTACTTC. It specifies CSASPGAGGETQYF.

In this sample, this clonotype turned up a few times. V is TRBV3-1 and J is TRBJ2-3; unclear D gene. The ends were cut back, 4 bases at V and 6 bases at J, with 8 bases in the middle. There are 12 residues in the CDR3. Germline lookup yields CDR1 LGHDT and CDR2 YNNKEL (reference sequence). Here the CDR3 DNA reads TGTGCCAGCAGCCCCGACTGGGATACGCAGTATTTT. Its protein product is CASSPDWDTQYF.

This chain uses TRBV3-1 with TRBJ2-6, with D uncertain. The CDR3 totals 16 residues. In germline, CDR1 is LGHDT, CDR2 YNNKEL (reference sequence). The ends were cut back, 4 bases at V and 0 bases at J, with 10 bases in the middle. The CDR3 reads CASSRPASSGANVLTF. The CDR3, as DNA: TGTGCCAGCAGCCGGCCTGCGAGCTCTGGGGCCAACGTCCTGACTTTC. The full variable domain, rest sourced from reference TRBV3-1 and TRBJ2-6, is DTAVSQTPKYLVTQMGNDKSIKCEQNLGHDTMYWYKQDSKKFLKIMFSYNNKELIINETVPNRFSPKSPDKAHLNLHINSLELGDSAVYFCASSRPASSGANVLTFGAGSRLTVL.

The rearrangement joins TRBV13 to TRBJ2-1, with D maybe TRBD2 (6 bases). The ends were cut back, 4 bases at V and 1 base at J, with 14 bases in the middle. This CDR3 is built from 16 residues. Germline-derived CDR1 and CDR2 are PRHDT and FYEKMQ (reference sequence). The CDR3 loop is CASSSPPGSSYNEQFF. CDR3 bases: TGTGCCAGCAGCTCCCCTCCCGGGAGTTCCTACAATGAGCAGTTCTTC.

This clonotype was found a few times. The rearrangement uses TRBV24-1 and TRBJ1-2; D remains ambiguous. There are 12 residues in the CDR3. V lost 4 bases and J 3 bases, leaving 5 bases between the germline ends. Germline CDR1 reads KGHDR; CDR2 reads SFDVKD. As DNA, the CDR3 is TGTGCCACCAGTGACCGAGACTATGGCTACACCTTC. Its translation is CATSDRDYGYTF.

In DNA, the CDR3 is TGTGCCAGCAGCCCCAGGGTCTTGGGGGCCCAAGAGACCCAGTACTTC. Translated: CASSPRVLGAQETQYF. The chain couples TRBV7-8 to TRBJ2-5; possibly TRBD1 for D (6 bases). This CDR3 comprises 16 residues. Deletions cut 5 bases from V and 1 base from J, with 17 bases between. Germline V gene lookup returns CDR1 SGHVS and CDR2 FQNEAQ.